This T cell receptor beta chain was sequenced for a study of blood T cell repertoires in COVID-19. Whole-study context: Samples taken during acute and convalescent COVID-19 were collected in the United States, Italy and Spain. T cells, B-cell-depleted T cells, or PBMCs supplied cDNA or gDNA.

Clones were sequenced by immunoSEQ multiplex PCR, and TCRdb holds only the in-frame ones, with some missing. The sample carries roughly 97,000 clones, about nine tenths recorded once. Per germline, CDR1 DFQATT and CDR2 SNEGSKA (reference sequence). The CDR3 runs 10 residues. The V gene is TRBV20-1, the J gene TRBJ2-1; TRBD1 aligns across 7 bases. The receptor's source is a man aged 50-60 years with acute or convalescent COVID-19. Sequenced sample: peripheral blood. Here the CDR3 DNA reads TGCAGCCTAGACAGGGATGAGCAGTTCTTC. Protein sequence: CSLDRDEQFF.